The 20 T cell receptor beta chains below were found in one sample sequenced in a study of spatial heterogeneity in lung cancer. As for time point: sample taken at primary tumor resection. Unsorted samples of tumor, nontumor lung or frozen PBMC had their whole RNA sequenced. TCRdb re-derived calls from the 5' RACE reads in MiXCR, one entry per CDR3 protein. Here the sample spans about 45,000 distinct CDR3 sequences, 10% to 15% being singletons. The sample was PBMCs, taken at surgery. All receptors derive from a female donor with early-stage non-small cell lung cancer.

This clonotype was counted between two and nine times. The rearrangement links TRBV7-2 to TRBJ1-4; 8 positions agree with TRBD1. Trimming took 4 bases from V and 4 from J; bases not matched to a gene: 5. CDR3 length equals 15 residues. CDR1 and CDR2 from the germline V gene are SGHTA and FQGNSA. The CDR3 nucleotides read TGTGCCAGCAGCTCCGGACAGGGCTTTAATGAAAAACTGTTTTTT. Amino acid sequence: CASSSGQGFNEKLFF.

This clonotype was counted many times. The chain couples TRBV3-1 to TRBJ2-7; 9 bases are a match to TRBD1. J was trimmed by 1 base and V by 4 bases; bases with no gene match: 2. The germline V gene has CDR1 LGHDT and CDR2 YNNKEL (reference sequence). There are 14 residues in the CDR3. The CDR3 is CASSRDRASYEQYF. The CDR3 DNA reads TGTGCCAGCAGCCGGGACAGGGCGTCCTACGAGCAGTACTTC.

Remarks on this clonotype: A much larger clone differs by one base, so this may be a read error. V usage is TRBV7-6 and J usage is TRBJ2-7; D remains unclear. Trimming shortened V by 10 bases and J by 3 bases, and 7 bases separated the two germline ends. Germline assignment: CDR1 SGHVS and CDR2 FNYEAQ. This CDR3 contains 10 residues. The CDR3 protein is CAIPLYEQYF. In nucleotides, the CDR3 is TGTGCCATCCCTCTCTACGAGCAGTACTTC. Full variable domain (remainder filled in from reference TRBV7-6 and TRBJ2-7): GAGVSQSPRYKVTKRGQDVALRCDPISGHVSLYWYRQALGQGPEFLTYFNYEAQQDKSGLPNDRFSAERPEGSISTLTIQRTEQRDSAMYRCAIPLYEQYFGPGTRLTVT.

The chain combines TRBV7-2 with TRBJ1-2; a weak D match, TRBD1 (6 bases). CDR1 SGHTA and CDR2 FQGNSA come from the germline V gene. The ends were cut back, 5 bases at V and 8 bases at J, with 18 bases in the middle. The CDR3 is 14 amino acids. The CDR3 is CASSPGAGLEGYTF. In nucleotides, the CDR3 is TGTGCCAGCAGCCCAGGGGCAGGGCTGGAGGGCTACACCTTC.

This clonotype was observed a handful of times. The chain links TRBV29-1 to TRBJ2-2, with D maybe TRBD1 (5 bases). V was cut by 3 bases and J by 5 bases, with 16 bases left in between. Germline loops: CDR1 SQVTM, CDR2 ANQGSEA. This CDR3 comprises 15 residues. The CDR3 DNA follows: TGCAGCGTTGAGTTCTTCAGGGATCGTACCGGGGAGCTGTTTTTT. Translating gives CSVEFFRDRTGELFF.

To note about this clonotype: One junction end disagrees with the germline gene, perhaps due to a read error. The chain is built from TRBV5-5 and TRBJ2-7, with D hard to call. CDR3 length: 13 residues. Germline V gene sequence: CDR1 SGHKS, CDR2 YYEKEE (reference sequence). The CDR3 sequence: CASSLEQYPPSHF. Written as DNA, the CDR3 is TGTGCCAGCAGCTTGGAACAGTATCCACCTTCGCACTTC.

The chain combines TRBV4-3 with TRBJ2-2; 9 bases are a match to TRBD2. The CDR3 is 14 amino acids. The V gene's germline CDR1 is LGHNA and CDR2 YSLEER. The junction had 6 bases not matched to a gene; V was cut back by 5 bases and J by 8 bases. CDR3 nucleotides: TGCGCCAGCAGCGTTCGCGCGGGAGGGGGGGAGCTGTTTTTT. This encodes CASSVRAGGGELFF.

This clonotype was observed a few times. This rearrangement joins TRBV20-1 to TRBJ2-7; perhaps TRBD1 as D (6 bases). Trimming stripped 4 bases from V and 2 bases from J, with 12 bases between. The CDR3 is 13 residues long. CDR1 and CDR2 (germline): DFQATT, SNEGSKA (reference sequence). The DNA for the CDR3 is TGCAGTGCTACACATGGACAGCCCTACGAGCAGTACTTC. As protein: CSATHGQPYEQYF.

This clonotype was detected many times. This chain uses TRBV28 with TRBJ2-3, with 10 nucleotides matching TRBD2. CDR3 length: 16 residues. The germline gives CDR1 MDHEN, CDR2 SYDVKM. V lost 4 bases, J lost 10 bases, and 14 bases stayed unmatched. DNA of the CDR3: TGTGCCAGCAGTTCCGCTCCGCCTAGCGGGGGTAGGGCGCAGTATTTT. Residues: CASSSAPPSGGRAQYF.

The V call is TRBV28, the J call TRBJ2-1; 10 nucleotides line up with TRBD1. The CDR3 is 17 amino acids. Germline V lookup: CDR1 MDHEN, CDR2 SYDVKM. V shed 4 bases, J shed 0 bases, and the junction held 6 bases outside the gene matches. CDR3 protein: CASSSGTGDPSYNEQFF. The CDR3 nucleotides are TGTGCCAGCAGTTCCGGGACAGGGGACCCCTCCTACAATGAGCAGTTCTTC.

This clonotype was observed many times. CDR3 sequence reads: CAISGANEQYF. DNA for the CDR3: TGTGCCATCAGTGGGGCGAACGAGCAGTACTTC. The chain carries TRBV10-3 and TRBJ2-7, with D hard to call. The CDR3 contains 11 residues. The germline V gene has CDR1 ENHRY and CDR2 SYGVKD. The ends were cut back, 4 bases at V and 5 bases at J, with 6 bases in the middle.

The chain is built from TRBV13 and TRBJ1-6; D gene unclear. Looked up from germline, CDR1 is PRHDT and CDR2 is FYEKMQ (reference sequence). V was shortened by 2 bases and J by 2 bases, with 13 bases between the two germline ends. The length of the CDR3 is 17 residues. The CDR3 is CASSLHLTGAYNSPLHF. The CDR3 bases are TGTGCCAGCAGCTTACACCTCACGGGCGCCTATAATTCACCCCTCCACTTT.

This chain links TRBV29-1 with TRBJ2-7; 9 nucleotides align to TRBD2. In germline, CDR1 is SQVTM, CDR2 ANQGSEA. The CDR3 covers 13 residues. The ends lost 2 bases at V and 1 base at J; junction bases unmatched: 0. The CDR3 sequence: CSVETSGSYEQYF. CDR3 bases: TGCAGCGTTGAAACTAGCGGGTCCTACGAGCAGTACTTC.

This clonotype was recorded many times. The rearrangement uses TRBV5-6 and TRBJ1-1, with 7 bases aligning to TRBD1. J gave up 3 bases and V 1 base, and 0 bases lay outside the gene matches. The CDR3 is 13 residues long. Germline CDR1 is SGHDT and CDR2 is YYEEEE. In nucleotides, the CDR3 is TGTGCCAGCAGCTTGACAGGGGACACTGAAGCTTTCTTT. Its protein product is CASSLTGDTEAFF.

This clonotype was seen at least ten times. The genes are TRBV13 and TRBJ2-4; 8 positions match TRBD1. The germline V gene encodes CDR1 PRHDT and CDR2 FYEKMQ (reference sequence). V lost 5 bases, J lost 0 bases, and 6 bases stayed unmatched. This CDR3 has 16 amino acids. CDR3 residues: CASSAGTGSAKNIQYF. CDR3 sequence (DNA): TGTGCCAGCAGCGCCGGGACAGGATCAGCCAAAAACATTCAGTACTTC. Combining the CDR3 with reference TRBV13 and TRBJ2-4 gives the whole variable domain AAGVIQSPRHLIKEKRETATLKCYPIPRHDTVYWYQQGPGQDPQFLISFYEKMQSDKGSIPDRFSAQQFSDYHSELNMSSLELGDSALYFCASSAGTGSAKNIQYFGAGTRLSVL.

V is TRBV7-9 and J is TRBJ2-5, with 10 bases that match TRBD1. Germline V gene lookup returns CDR1 SEHNR and CDR2 FQNEAQ (reference sequence). V shed 4 bases and J 4 bases; nucleotides not matched to a gene: 6. The CDR3 consists of 15 residues. CDR3 sequence: CASSSPGQGLETQYF. The CDR3 nucleotides are TGTGCCAGCAGCTCTCCGGGACAGGGGTTAGAGACCCAGTACTTC.

This clonotype was counted ten times or more. V usage is TRBV28 and J usage is TRBJ1-5; the D gene is possibly TRBD1 (6 bases). The CDR3 has 18 amino acids. Trimming pared 5 bases from V and 0 bases from J, leaving 20 bases between. Germline V gives CDR1 MDHEN, CDR2 SYDVKM. CDR3 nucleotides: TGTGCCAGCAGTACTCGGCAGGGGCGGAAGAATAGCAATCAGCCCCAGCATTTT. Translated: CASSTRQGRKNSNQPQHF.

The chain employs TRBV13 and TRBJ2-1; the match to TRBD2 covers 8 bases. In germline, CDR1 is PRHDT, CDR2 FYEKMQ (reference sequence). The ends lost 5 bases at V and 7 bases at J; junction bases unmatched: 7. The CDR3 has 14 amino acids. CDR3 sequence: CASSPQRGWNEQFF. The CDR3 nucleotides are TGTGCCAGCAGCCCTCAGCGGGGGTGGAATGAGCAGTTCTTC.

This clonotype appeared a few times. J is TRBJ2-2 and V is TRBV19, with TRBD1 matching 8 bases. Germline V CDR1 and CDR2: LNHDA, SQIVND (reference sequence). V trimming: 5 bases; J trimming: 5 bases; junction bases outside the gene matches: 13. This CDR3 contains 17 residues. CDR3 loop: CASSARGTGVSTGELFF. The CDR3 DNA follows: TGTGCCAGTAGTGCTCGCGGGACAGGAGTTTCGACCGGGGAGCTGTTTTTT.

This clonotype was recorded once. V and J are TRBV4-3 and TRBJ1-4; perhaps TRBD1 as D (6 bases). Between the trimmed V and J ends, which lost 5 bases and 11 bases, there was a span of 21 bases. This CDR3 has 15 residues. The germline V gene encodes CDR1 LGHNA and CDR2 YSLEER. The DNA of the CDR3 is TGCGCCAGCAGCGCTGAGGTCCCGGGGCAGGGGAAACTGTTTTTT. Its translation: CASSAEVPGQGKLFF.